The TCR beta chain under discussion was sequenced for a study of T cell responses to AZD1222 COVID-19 vaccine. The wider study: Second-dose recipients at about 4 or about 12 weeks were treated as one pooled group. General study points: Regions 160-218 and 743-854 dominated among vaccine-associated CD4 TCRs spanning spike. It was only after the peak T cell response that any repertoires were sampled. Donors skewed white British and female; clonal diversity was possibly underestimated.

The protocol was immunoSEQ multiplex PCR, while the TCRdb copy is restricted to in-frame clones and leaves out a portion. The sample has approximately 120,000 clones, about nine tenths seen once; the top ten hold 7.2%. Note on this clone: As yet, its antigen is unknown.

The CDR3 is 16 residues long. V lost 5 bases to trimming and J lost 0 bases, with 16 bases between them. Germline V lookup: CDR1 MNHEY, CDR2 SMNVEV (reference sequence). The sample here was peripheral blood, taken on day 0 of AZD1222 vaccination. The sequence derives from an adult in good health. This chain links TRBV27 with TRBJ1-2; weak D call: TRBD1 (5 bases). CDR3 nucleotide sequence: TGTGCCAGCAGTCGCGACAGCCACCAGCCTAACTATGGCTACACCTTC. As protein: CASSRDSHQPNYGYTF.